This TCR beta chain emerged from a study of blood T cell repertoires in COVID-19. Study-level information: Acute-phase and convalescent COVID-19 samples originated in the United States, Italy and Spain. PBMCs, B-cell-depleted T cells, or T cells were the source of the cDNA or gDNA that made up the material.

Repertoires were generated with immunoSEQ multiplex PCR, while TCRdb's copy carries only in-frame clones and drops some. The sample shows some 180,000 clones, around four fifths of them seen only once. One Seattle source followed patients from active infection through their disease course. Per the germline V gene, CDR1 is MNHEY and CDR2 is SVGAGI. CDR3 length equals 14 residues. V lost 5 bases to trimming and J lost 7 bases; unmatched junction nucleotides: 6. The sequenced material came from peripheral blood. This chain uses TRBV6-5 with TRBJ1-4, with 8 bases that match TRBD1. This receptor was taken from a woman older than 75 with COVID-19, enrolled during active disease. The CDR3 protein is CASSRQGMGEKLFF. CDR3 coding DNA: TGTGCCAGCAGTAGACAGGGGATGGGTGAAAAACTGTTTTTT.